This T cell receptor (beta chain) was recorded in a study of T cells after yellow fever vaccination. This CDR3 region has 14 residues. The V gene lost 5 bases and the J gene lost 1 base, with 11 bases spanning the gap. TCRdb fed the 5' RACE reads into MiXCR, producing one record per CDR3 protein. Altogether roughly 260,000 distinct CDR3 sequences are present, approximately 13% being singletons, with the ten largest covering roughly 0.5%. This clonotype was counted only a few times. The antigen remains unidentified. Regarding the study as a whole: In post-booster samples, most primary-vaccination clones reappeared (just under 98% CD4, about 90% CD8).

The receptor was derived from a man aged 25-40 years who received the YFV17D yellow fever vaccine. Sequencing was performed on CD4+ T cells sorted from PBMCs, taken 45 days after the yellow fever booster vaccination. V usage is TRBV12-3 or TRBV12-4 and J usage is TRBJ1-1; tentative D call: TRBD1 (5 bases). CDR3 in DNA: TGTGCCAGCAGTCGTACGGGGGGGAACACTGAAGCTTTCTTT. Translating it yields CASSRTGGNTEAFF.